One sample yielded the 27 T cell receptor beta chains listed below, sequenced in a study of T cells in Graves' hyperthyroidism and ophthalmopathy. RNA transcripts gave rise to amplified TCR beta CDR3 regions. The HTBI primer set served for first-round RT-PCR of the TCR CDR3. TCRdb used MiXCR to reprocess the multiplex PCR reads, holding one entry per CDR3 protein. The sample holds approximately 430,000 distinct CDR3 sequences, approximately 14% seen once. Sequencing was performed on blood. The origin of the receptors is a woman younger than 35 with Graves' hyperthyroidism.

This clonotype has only a few counts. The rearrangement uses TRBV5-1 and TRBJ1-4, with TRBD1 as a possible D gene (5 bases). Trimming removed 7 bases from V and 8 bases from J, with 18 bases in between. The CDR3 length is 14 residues. Germline-derived CDR1 and CDR2 are SGHRS and YFSETQ. The CDR3 sequence: CASSPGAGNEKLFF. CDR3 nucleotide sequence: TGCGCCAGCTCTCCCGGGGCAGGGAACGAAAAACTGTTTTTT.

This clonotype was counted a few times. The rearrangement uses TRBV29-1 and TRBJ2-7; 7 bases are a match to TRBD1. The junction had 8 bases not matched to a gene; V was cut back by 0 bases and J by 3 bases. The CDR3 covers 15 residues. Germline V gives CDR1 SQVTM, CDR2 ANQGSEA. The CDR3 protein is CSVEDTGQWGYEQYF. The DNA for the CDR3 is TGCAGCGTTGAAGATACGGGACAGTGGGGCTACGAGCAGTACTTC.

The DNA for the CDR3 is TGTGCCAGCAGGATGACAGGGTTCGGCACTGAAGCTTTCTTT. It specifies CASRMTGFGTEAFF. The J gene is TRBJ1-1, the V gene TRBV6-1; the match to TRBD1 covers 7 bases. There are 14 residues in the CDR3. Germline V gives CDR1 MNHNS, CDR2 SASEGT. Trimming cost V 6 bases and J 4 bases; bases outside gene matches: 8.

This clonotype was found a few times. The chain has TRBV4-2 and TRBJ1-2; D unclear. This CDR3 comprises 14 residues. Per germline, CDR1 LGHNA and CDR2 YNFKEQ. The V end lost 0 bases, the J end lost 4 bases, and 9 bases lay between the germline ends. As DNA, the CDR3 is TGTGCCAGCAGCCAAGACACCGGCCTCTATGGCTACACCTTC. Translated, it gives CASSQDTGLYGYTF.

Ten or more counts support this clonotype. The CDR3 sequence is CASSLERAPDTQYF. Written as DNA, the CDR3 is TGTGCCAGCAGCTTAGAGAGGGCCCCAGATACGCAGTATTTT. V and J are TRBV7-2 and TRBJ2-3, with a possible D match to TRBD2 (5 bases). Germline V gene data show CDR1 as SGHTA and CDR2 as FQGNSA. V lost 1 base and J 4 bases, leaving 9 bases between the germline ends. The CDR3 is 14 residues long.

The sample holds many counts of this clonotype. CDR3: CASSLAGQGRSEAFF. DNA for the CDR3: TGTGCCAGCAGCTTAGCGGGACAGGGACGATCTGAAGCTTTCTTT. The rearrangement joins TRBV7-8 to TRBJ1-1, with 9 bases aligning to TRBD1. The CDR3 sequence is 15 residues long. Germline assignment: CDR1 SGHVS and CDR2 FQNEAQ. J lost 6 bases, V lost 0 bases, and 5 bases had no gene match.

The sample holds many counts of this clonotype. The genes are TRBV3-1 and TRBJ1-2, with 10 bases lining up with TRBD1. The germline gives CDR1 LGHDT, CDR2 YNNKEL (reference sequence). J lost 8 bases, V lost 4 bases, and 10 bases had no gene match. CDR3 size: 15 residues. The CDR3 DNA sequence: TGTGCCAGCAGCCCCCGGGACAGGGGAGGACGGGGCTACACCTTC. As protein: CASSPRDRGGRGYTF.

This clonotype has a count of ten or more. The chain is built from TRBV6-5 and TRBJ2-7; a possible D gene is TRBD1 (5 bases). Between the trimmed V and J ends, which lost 2 bases and 6 bases, there was a span of 11 bases. This CDR3 contains 13 residues. In germline, CDR1 is MNHEY, CDR2 SVGAGI. CDR3 coding DNA: TGTGCCAGCAGTTACACAGCCCAGGGCGAGCAGTACTTC. Encoded protein: CASSYTAQGEQYF.

The rearrangement uses TRBV11-2 and TRBJ2-7; 9 positions agree with TRBD1. Germline CDR1 is SGHAT and CDR2 is FQNNGV. This CDR3 has 14 amino acids. Trimming cost V 6 bases and J 4 bases; bases outside gene matches: 7. The CDR3 DNA is TGTGCCAGCAGTTATTGGACAGGGGCTTACGAGCAGTACTTC. The encoded protein is CASSYWTGAYEQYF.

Many counts were recorded for this clonotype. J is TRBJ2-4 and V is TRBV20-1; D tentatively reads TRBD1 or TRBD2 (6 bases each). Between the trimmed V and J ends, which lost 6 bases and 7 bases, there was a span of 19 bases. This CDR3 has 14 amino acids. Germline loops: CDR1 DFQATT, CDR2 SNEGSKA (reference sequence). The CDR3 sequence: CSARRGSGGNIQYF. The CDR3, as DNA: TGCAGTGCCAGGAGGGGGTCTGGGGGGAACATTCAGTACTTC.

V usage is TRBV9 and J usage is TRBJ2-3, with 8 bases aligning to TRBD2. The CDR3 extends over 17 amino acids. V shed 3 bases, J shed 3 bases, and the junction held 12 bases outside the gene matches. Germline V gives CDR1 SGDLS, CDR2 YYNGEE. CDR3 nucleotides: TGTGCCAGCAGCGGCGACCCGGGACTAGTCATTACAGATACGCAGTATTTT. Translated: CASSGDPGLVITDTQYF.

This clonotype was seen at least ten times. This rearrangement joins TRBV2 to TRBJ1-5, with D perhaps TRBD1 (6 bases). The CDR3 is 13 residues long. CDR1 and CDR2 from the germline V gene are SNHLY and FYNNEI. V lost 6 bases and J 7 bases, leaving 13 bases between the germline ends. The CDR3 DNA reads as TGTGCCAGCAGGAGGGGGGGGCAACAGCCCCAGCATTTT. It is translated as CASRRGGQQPQHF.

The chain couples TRBV7-6 to TRBJ1-4, with D unresolved. In germline, CDR1 is SGHVS, CDR2 FNYEAQ. CDR3 length: 14 residues. V dropped 6 bases and J dropped 6 bases, with 14 bases sitting between them. The CDR3 DNA sequence: TGTGCCAGCAGATCGGCCAGGAGGGATGAAAAACTGTTTTTT. The encoded protein is CASRSARRDEKLFF.

This clonotype showed up many times. CDR3 in DNA: TGTGCCAGCAGTTACGGGGCGAGGTCCTACGAGCAGTACTTC. This sequence encodes CASSYGARSYEQYF. The chain carries TRBV6-6 and TRBJ2-7, with TRBD1 as a possible D gene (5 bases). V lost 2 bases, J lost 1 base, and 9 bases lay in between. Germline values: CDR1 MNHNY, CDR2 SVGAGI (reference sequence). The CDR3 has 14 residues.

This clonotype was picked up many times. This sequence joins TRBV11-2 and TRBJ2-4; D is ambiguous. Trimming cost V 4 bases and J 1 base, with 8 bases left between them. Germline loops: CDR1 SGHAT, CDR2 FQNNGV. CDR3 length: 14 amino acids. This chain's CDR3 is CASSSDWAKNIQYF. DNA for the CDR3: TGTGCCAGCAGCTCCGACTGGGCCAAAAACATTCAGTACTTC. The whole variable domain, filled in from reference TRBV11-2 and TRBJ2-4, reads EAGVAQSPRYKIIEKRQSVAFWCNPISGHATLYWYQQILGQGPKLLIQFQNNGVVDDSQLPKDRFSAERLKGVDSTLKIQPAKLEDSAVYLCASSSDWAKNIQYFGAGTRLSVL.

This sequence joins TRBV3-1 and TRBJ1-2, with D maybe TRBD1 (5 bases). Germline V gives CDR1 LGHDT, CDR2 YNNKEL (reference sequence). The V end was cut by 0 bases, the J end by 3 bases, with 17 bases between. The CDR3 is made up of 17 amino acids. The CDR3 DNA reads TGTGCCAGCAGCCAAGATCCCAGGGATATACTCCACTATGGCTACACCTTC. Translated: CASSQDPRDILHYGYTF. The full variable domain, its missing parts supplied by reference TRBV3-1 and TRBJ1-2, is DTAVSQTPKYLVTQMGNDKSIKCEQNLGHDTMYWYKQDSKKFLKIMFSYNNKELIINETVPNRFSPKSPDKAHLNLHINSLELGDSAVYFCASSQDPRDILHYGYTFGSGTRLTVV.

This sequence joins TRBV5-1 and TRBJ2-7; possibly TRBD2 for D (6 bases). Germline V CDR1 and CDR2: SGHRS, YFSETQ. There are 11 residues in the CDR3. Trimming removed 4 bases from V and 7 bases from J, with 9 bases in between. CDR3 in DNA: TGCGCCAGCAGCGAGGCGGGGGAGCAGTACTTC. Translation: CASSEAGEQYF.

The V and J genes are TRBV19 and TRBJ2-2, with D unresolved. V lost 3 bases, J lost 4 bases, and 15 bases lay in between. This CDR3 contains 16 residues. CDR1 and CDR2 from the germline V gene are LNHDA and SQIVND (reference sequence). The CDR3 DNA sequence: TGTGCCAGTAGTATCGTTCCGAAAATTATCACCGGGGAGCTGTTTTTT. This sequence encodes CASSIVPKIITGELFF.

This clonotype was picked up many times. The J gene is TRBJ2-5, the V gene TRBV19; 8 positions agree with TRBD2. The CDR3 contains 14 residues. V gave up 5 bases and J gave up 0 bases; unmatched junction bases: 2. Germline V gene data show CDR1 as LNHDA and CDR2 as SQIVND (reference sequence). The CDR3 DNA follows: TGTGCCAGTAGTGGCGGGAGGAACCAAGAGACCCAGTACTTC. Its translation: CASSGGRNQETQYF.

Many counts were recorded for this clonotype. This chain links TRBV28 with TRBJ2-7, with 11 bases fitting TRBD1. This CDR3 is built from 14 residues. Germline loops: CDR1 MDHEN, CDR2 SYDVKM. V trimming: 1 base; J trimming: 7 bases; junction bases outside the gene matches: 3. Here the CDR3 reads CASSLLGQGGEQYF. The CDR3 DNA follows: TGTGCCAGCAGTTTATTGGGACAGGGGGGGGAGCAGTACTTC.

In its sample, this clonotype was seen a few times. The junction differs from germline at one of its ends, possibly a read error. The rearrangement uses TRBV11-3 and TRBJ2-1; 11 nucleotides match TRBD2. The CDR3 has 19 amino acids. CDR1 and CDR2 (germline): SGHNT, YENEEA. The CDR3 loop is CASSLGPPSLAGGYSEQFF. The DNA of the CDR3 is TGTGCCAGCAGCTTAGGGCCCCCCTCCCTAGCGGGAGGATACAGTGAGCAGTTCTTC.

This chain links TRBV5-1 with TRBJ2-7; D gene unclear. Germline CDR1 is SGHRS and CDR2 is YFSETQ. The V end was cut by 0 bases, the J end by 6 bases, with 7 bases between. This CDR3 contains 12 residues. Here the CDR3 DNA reads TGCGCCAGCAGCTTGGAGGGCCGCGAGCAGTACTTC. Residues: CASSLEGREQYF.

This clonotype was observed many times. This rearrangement joins TRBV10-3 to TRBJ1-4; D remains unclear. V was cut by 3 bases and J by 8 bases, with 13 bases left in between. This CDR3 has 14 amino acids. Germline V gives CDR1 ENHRY, CDR2 SYGVKD. Here the CDR3 DNA reads TGTGCCATCAGTGACCGGGGAGGGAAAGAAAAACTGTTTTTT. Its translation: CAISDRGGKEKLFF.

This clonotype was detected a few times. The rearrangement links TRBV6-1 to TRBJ1-2; perhaps TRBD1 as D (5 bases). Deletions cut 5 bases from V and 0 bases from J, with 10 bases between. The germline gives CDR1 MNHNS, CDR2 SASEGT. This CDR3 spans 14 amino acids. The CDR3 coding sequence is TGTGCCAGCAGTTATGGGGGGGCTAACTATGGCTACACCTTC. This gives the protein CASSYGGANYGYTF.

This clonotype was seen many times. The CDR3 here is CASSYPDSTQNQPQHF. CDR3 in DNA: TGTGCCAGCAGTTACCCGGACAGCACCCAGAATCAGCCCCAGCATTTT. The chain recombines TRBV6-2 or TRBV6-3 with TRBJ1-5; D may be TRBD1 (6 bases). CDR3 length equals 16 residues. Germline assignment: CDR1 MNHEY and CDR2 SVGEGT. Trimming removed 2 bases from V and 4 bases from J, with 15 bases in between.

This clonotype has a handful of counts. The rearrangement joins TRBV20-1 to TRBJ1-1; D is uncertain. CDR1 and CDR2 (germline): DFQATT, SNEGSKA (reference sequence). Between the trimmed V and J ends, which lost 6 bases and 5 bases, there was a span of 25 bases. CDR3 length equals 16 residues. The DNA of the CDR3 is TGCAGTGCCGCCTTCCTTAAGGGAGTCGGGGATACTGAAGCTTTCTTT. Residues: CSAAFLKGVGDTEAFF.

This clonotype was counted at least ten times. The chain has TRBV5-1 and TRBJ2-7, with 9 bases matching TRBD1. CDR3 length equals 15 residues. Germline V gene data show CDR1 as SGHRS and CDR2 as YFSETQ. V lost 4 bases and J lost 3; bases outside the gene matches: 8. The CDR3 sequence: CASSPRTGEIYEQYF. The DNA for the CDR3 is TGCGCCAGCAGCCCCCGGACAGGGGAGATCTACGAGCAGTACTTC.